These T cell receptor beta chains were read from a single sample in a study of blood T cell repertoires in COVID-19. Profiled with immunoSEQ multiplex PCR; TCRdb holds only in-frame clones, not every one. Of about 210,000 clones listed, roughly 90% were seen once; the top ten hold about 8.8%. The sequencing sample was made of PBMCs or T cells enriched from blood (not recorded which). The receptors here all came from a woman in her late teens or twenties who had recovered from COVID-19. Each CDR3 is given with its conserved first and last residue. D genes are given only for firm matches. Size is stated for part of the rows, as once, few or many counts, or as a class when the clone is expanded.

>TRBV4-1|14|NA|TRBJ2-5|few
TGCGCCAGCAGCCTCGGGATATTTCAAGAGACCCAGTACTTC
CASSLGIFQETQYF
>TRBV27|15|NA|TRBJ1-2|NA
TGTGCCAGCAGTTTACAGGCAGTTCGCCCCTATGGCTACACCTTC
CASSLQAVRPYGYTF
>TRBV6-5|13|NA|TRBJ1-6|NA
TGTGCCAGCACGACGCAGGGATATTCACCCCTCCACTTT
CASTTQGYSPLHF
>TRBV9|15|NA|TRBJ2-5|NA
TGTGCCAGCAGCGTAGACCGGGGAATGGGAGAGACCCAGTACTTC
CASSVDRGMGETQYF
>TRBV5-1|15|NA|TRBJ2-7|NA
TGCGCCAGCAGCTTGACAGCCGGAACTGCCTACGAGCAGTACTTC
CASSLTAGTAYEQYF
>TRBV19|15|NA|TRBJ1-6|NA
TGTGCCAGTGGGTCGGGGGAGACAACCAATTCACCCCTCCACTTT
CASGSGETTNSPLHF
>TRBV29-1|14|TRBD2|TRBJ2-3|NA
TGCAGCGCCCGAGGACTAGCGGGCACAGATACGCAGTATTTT
CSARGLAGTDTQYF
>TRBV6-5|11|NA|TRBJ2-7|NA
TGTGCCAGCTTAGGAGGGAGCGAGCAGTACTTC
CASLGGSEQYF
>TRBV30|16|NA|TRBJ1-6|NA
TGTGCCTGGAATTCAGGGGCCAGCTCCTATAATTCACCCCTCCACTTT
CAWNSGASSYNSPLHF
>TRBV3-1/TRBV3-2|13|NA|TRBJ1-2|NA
TGTGCCAGCAGCCCGGGTGAGCTTTATGGCTACACCTTC
CASSPGELYGYTF
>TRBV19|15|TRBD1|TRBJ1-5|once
TGTGCCAGTAGTATAAGGCAGGGGGGAATTGGGACCCAGCATTTT
CASSIRQGGIGTQHF
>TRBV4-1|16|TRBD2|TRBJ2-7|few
TGCGCCAGCAGCCAAGAAGGCCAGCGGGGGGTTGGCGAGCAGTACTTC
CASSQEGQRGVGEQYF
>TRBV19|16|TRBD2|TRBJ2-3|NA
TGTGCCAGTAGCAACCGACTAGCGGGGTCCACAGATACGCAGTATTTT
CASSNRLAGSTDTQYF
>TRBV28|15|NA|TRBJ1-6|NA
TGTGCCAGCAAAGTTGTGGGGCAGGAGGGTTCACCCCTCCACTTT
CASKVVGQEGSPLHF
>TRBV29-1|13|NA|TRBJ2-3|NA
TGCAGCGTTGAAGATCAGGGTAGAAATACGCAGTATTTT
CSVEDQGRNTQYF
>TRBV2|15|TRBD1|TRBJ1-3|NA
TGTGCCAGCAGTAGGGACAGCCCGTGGGGAAACACCATATATTTT
CASSRDSPWGNTIYF
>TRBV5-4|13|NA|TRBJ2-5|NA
TGTGCCAGCAGCTTGAGGGGGGGAGAGACCCAGTACTTC
CASSLRGGETQYF
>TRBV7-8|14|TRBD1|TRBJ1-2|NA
TGTGCCAGCAGCTTGTCCAGGGGGCAACATGGCTACACCTTC
CASSLSRGQHGYTF
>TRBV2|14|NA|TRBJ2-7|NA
TGTGCCAGCCACGCCACGAGGAGCTCCTACGAGCAGTACTTC
CASHATRSSYEQYF
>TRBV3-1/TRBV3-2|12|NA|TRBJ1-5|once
TGTGCCAGCAGCCAGAACAGGCAGCCCCAGCATTTT
CASSQNRQPQHF
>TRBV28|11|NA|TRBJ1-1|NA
TGTGCCAGCAGTTTCCAGTATGAAGCTTTCTTT
CASSFQYEAFF
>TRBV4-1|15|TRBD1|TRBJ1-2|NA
TGCGCCAGCAGCTTACGGACAGGGGGCAACTATGGCTACACCTTC
CASSLRTGGNYGYTF
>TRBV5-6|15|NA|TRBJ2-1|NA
TGTGCCAGCAGCTCGGAGGGGGCAGGTTACAATGAGCAGTTCTTC
CASSSEGAGYNEQFF
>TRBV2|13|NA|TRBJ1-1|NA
TGTGCCAGCAGTGAACAGGTGAACACTGAAGCTTTCTTT
CASSEQVNTEAFF
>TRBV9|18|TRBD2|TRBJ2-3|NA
TGTGCCAGCAGCGGAGGACTAGCGCCCGACCGCGCCACAGATACGCAGTATTTT
CASSGGLAPDRATDTQYF
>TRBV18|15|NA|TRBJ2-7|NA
TGTGCCAGCTCACCATATATAGGGACATCCTACGAGCAGTACTTC
CASSPYIGTSYEQYF
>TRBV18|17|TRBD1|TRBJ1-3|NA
TGTGCCAGCTCACCAGCGACAGGGGGCGTTTCTGGAAACACCATATATTTT
CASSPATGGVSGNTIYF
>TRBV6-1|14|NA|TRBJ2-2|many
TGTGCCAGCAGTGAAGCTCTTGACACCGGGGAGCTGTTTTTT
CASSEALDTGELFF
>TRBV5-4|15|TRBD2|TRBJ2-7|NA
TGTGCCAGCAGCTTGTCTAGCGGGGGGGCCTACGAGCAGTACTTC
CASSLSSGGAYEQYF
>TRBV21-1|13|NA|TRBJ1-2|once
TGTGCCAGCATCCACGGACAGGGCTGCGGCTACACCTTC
CASIHGQGCGYTF
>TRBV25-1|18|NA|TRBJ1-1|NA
TGTGCCAGCACCCCCCGCGTAATAGGATTCGGAGGGTTCACTGAAGCTTTCTTT
CASTPRVIGFGGFTEAFF
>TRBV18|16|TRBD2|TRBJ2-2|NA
TGTGCCAGCTCACCCCGGGAGGGGGCGAACACCGGGGAGCTGTTTTTT
CASSPREGANTGELFF
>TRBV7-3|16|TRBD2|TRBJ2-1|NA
TGTGCCAGCAGCTTACTAGCGGGGGGGAGGTACAATGAGCAGTTCTTC
CASSLLAGGRYNEQFF
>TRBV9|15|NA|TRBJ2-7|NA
TGTGCCAGCAGCACTTCCCGAGGGGGGGGATACGAGCAGTACTTC
CASSTSRGGGYEQYF
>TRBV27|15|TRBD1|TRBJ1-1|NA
TGTGCCAGCAGTCTACGACAGGGGGCGCGCACTGAAGCTTTCTTT
CASSLRQGARTEAFF
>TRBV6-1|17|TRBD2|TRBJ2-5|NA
TGTGCCAGCAGTGAAGCGGGGAGCGGGGGGGCCAGGGAGACCCAGTACTTC
CASSEAGSGGARETQYF
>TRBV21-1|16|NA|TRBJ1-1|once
TGTGCCAGCAGCAAACGCGGGACAGGGTACCTAACTGAAGCTTTCTTT
CASSKRGTGYLTEAFF
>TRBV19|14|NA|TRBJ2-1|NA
TGTGCCAGTAGTATAGGAGTCGCTGACAATGAGCAGTTCTTC
CASSIGVADNEQFF
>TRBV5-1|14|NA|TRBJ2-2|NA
TGCGCCAGCAGTAAGGGGTGGAACACCGGGGAGCTGTTTTTT
CASSKGWNTGELFF
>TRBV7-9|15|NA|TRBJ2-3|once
TGTGCCAGCAGAAGTCAGGTTCCTACCACAGATACGCAGTATTTT
CASRSQVPTTDTQYF
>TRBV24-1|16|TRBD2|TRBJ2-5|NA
TGTGCCACCAGTGCGGAGCGGGGGCCTTTGGGAGAGACCCAGTACTTC
CATSAERGPLGETQYF
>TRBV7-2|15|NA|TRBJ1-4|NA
TGTGCCAGCAGCTTAGCTCGGAGGACTAATGAAAAACTGTTTTTT
CASSLARRTNEKLFF
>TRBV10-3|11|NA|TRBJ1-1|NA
TGTGCCATCAGTGAGTGGGGCGAAGCTTTCTTT
CAISEWGEAFF
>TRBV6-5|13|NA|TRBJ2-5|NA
TGTGCCAGCAGTTACTTAGGACATGGGACCCAGTACTTC
CASSYLGHGTQYF
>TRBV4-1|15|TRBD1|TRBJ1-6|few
TGCGCCAGCAGCCAAGAGGTGACAGGGGATTCACCCCTCCACTTT
CASSQEVTGDSPLHF
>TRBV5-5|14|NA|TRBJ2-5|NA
TGTGCCAGCGGGTCCGTCGGGTTTGAAGAGACCCAGTACTTC
CASGSVGFEETQYF